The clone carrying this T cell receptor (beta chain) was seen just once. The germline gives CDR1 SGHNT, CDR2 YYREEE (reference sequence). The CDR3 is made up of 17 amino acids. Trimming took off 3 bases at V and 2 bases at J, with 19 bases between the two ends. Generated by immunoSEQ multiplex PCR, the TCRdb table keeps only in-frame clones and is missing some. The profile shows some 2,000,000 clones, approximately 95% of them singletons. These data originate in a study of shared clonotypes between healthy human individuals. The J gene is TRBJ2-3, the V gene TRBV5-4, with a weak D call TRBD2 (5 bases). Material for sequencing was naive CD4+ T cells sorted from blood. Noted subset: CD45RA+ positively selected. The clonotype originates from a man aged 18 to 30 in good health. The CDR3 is CASSSAGRRVFTDTQYF. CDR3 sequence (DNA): TGTGCCAGCAGCTCCGCAGGACGGCGGGTGTTCACAGATACGCAGTATTTT.